The rows below give T cell receptor beta chains drawn from one sample of a study of blood T cells in healthy people across ages. TCRdb re-called the 5' RACE reads through MiXCR, storing one row per CDR3 protein. Among over a million distinct CDR3 sequences listed, about 42% were seen once. Sequences were obtained from blood. These receptors were collected from a woman aged 18-29 years in good health. CDR3s include the opening cysteine and the closing phenylalanine or tryptophan. D genes are given only for firm matches. Size is stated for part of the rows, as once, few or many counts, or as a class when the clone is expanded.

D gene	V gene	clone size	J gene	CDR3 DNA	CDR3 protein
.	TRBV30	.	TRBJ2-5	TGTGCCTGGAGTAGCTGGGAGACCCAGTACTTC	CAWSSWETQYF
.	TRBV20-1	.	TRBJ2-1	TGCAGTGCGGTGGCCAGGAGGCGCCCTAACTCCTACGAGCAGTTCTTC	CSAVARRRPNSYEQFF
TRBD1	TRBV29-1	.	TRBJ1-2	TGCAGCGTTGCCGGGACAGAGGGTGGCTACACCTTC	CSVAGTEGGYTF
.	TRBV20-1	few	TRBJ2-2	TGCAGTGCTCGTCACCTAAGGCGGACCGCGAACACCGGGGAGCTGTTTTTT	CSARHLRRTANTGELFF
.	TRBV4-2	few	TRBJ1-4	TGTGCCAGCAGCCAAGGGCAGGCCGATAATGAAAAACTGTTTTTT	CASSQGQADNEKLFF
TRBD1	TRBV9	.	TRBJ1-1	TGTGCCAGCAGCGTAGCAAAGGGGGGACAGCCCACTGAAGCTTTCTTT	CASSVAKGGQPTEAFF
.	TRBV6-5	few	TRBJ2-2	TGTGCCAGCCGGGGGCAGAGTCTCACCGGGGAGCTGTTTTTT	CASRGQSLTGELFF
TRBD2	TRBV29-1	.	TRBJ2-7	TGCAGCGTTGAACCCCAGGGAGGGGAGGGCTACGAGCAGTACTTC	CSVEPQGGEGYEQYF
TRBD1	TRBV12-3/TRBV12-4	.	TRBJ1-2	TGTGTCAGCAGTTTAGCAAACAGGGGCCCCTATGGCTACACCTTC	CVSSLANRGPYGYTF
.	TRBV27	.	TRBJ2-7	TGTGCCAGCAGTGTTTACGAAAGAGGCTACGAGCAGTACTTC	CASSVYERGYEQYF
.	TRBV3-1	.	TRBJ2-6	TGTGCCAGCAGCCAAGACAGTCAACTAAGCGGGGCCAACGTCCTGACTTTC	CASSQDSQLSGANVLTF
TRBD2	TRBV12-3/TRBV12-4	few	TRBJ2-1	TGTGCCAGCAGTTTCAGGCGGGAGTACGATGAGCAGTTCTTC	CASSFRREYDEQFF
.	TRBV12-3/TRBV12-4	many	TRBJ2-3	TGTGCCAGCAGCCCCCGGAAGCGCAGCACAGATACGCAGTATTTT	CASSPRKRSTDTQYF
TRBD1	TRBV5-1	few	TRBJ2-5	TGCGCCAGCAGCTTGGCCGGGACAGGATACGTGAAGACCCAGTACTTC	CASSLAGTGYVKTQYF
.	TRBV7-9	few	TRBJ2-7	TGTGCCACCTCCCAGACCAACAATGAGCAGTACTTC	CATSQTNNEQYF
.	TRBV9	.	TRBJ2-5	TGTGCCAGCAGCGTAGGGGGCTGGCCAATGACCCAGTACTTC	CASSVGGWPMTQYF
TRBD1	TRBV2	many	TRBJ2-7	TGTGCCAGCAGGCGGACAGGCGGCTCCTACGAGCAGTACTTC	CASRRTGGSYEQYF
.	TRBV20-1	few	TRBJ2-3	TGCAGTGCTAGACCCACCACCCCCCCTAGCTCTAGCACAGATACGCAGTATTTT	CSARPTTPPSSSTDTQYF
TRBD1	TRBV4-2	.	TRBJ1-4	TGTGCCGGCAGCGACTCGGGGCAGGGGGAAGTGGTGTTTTTT	CAGSDSGQGEVVFF
.	TRBV19	.	TRBJ1-2	TGTGCCAGTAGGAGACAGGAGAGGAACTATGGCTACACCTTC	CASRRQERNYGYTF
.	TRBV28	few	TRBJ2-5	TGTGCCAGCACCCCCAGGTCCTTCGGGGAGACCCAGTACTTC	CASTPRSFGETQYF
TRBD2	TRBV3-1	.	TRBJ2-3	TGTGCCAGCAGCACAACTCGACTAGCTGGCACAGATACGCAGTATTTT	CASSTTRLAGTDTQYF
TRBD2	TRBV12-3/TRBV12-4	once	TRBJ2-3	TGTGCCAGCAGTTTTCGGACTAGTGGGATCTCGCAGTATTTT	CASSFRTSGISQYF
.	TRBV12-3/TRBV12-4	few	TRBJ2-1	TGTGCCAGCAGTTTAGGGGTGGGGTACAATGAGCAGTTCTTC	CASSLGVGYNEQFF
.	TRBV29-1	.	TRBJ2-7	TGCAGCGTTGAAGACCGAGCGAGGGTTGGCACCCAGACCAATGAGCAGTACTTC	CSVEDRARVGTQTNEQYF
.	TRBV21-1	.	TRBJ2-3	TGTGCCAGCAGCAACCCAAAGGTGGTAGCGGGGGGCCAAAGCACAGATACGCAGTATTTT	CASSNPKVVAGGQSTDTQYF
.	TRBV6-5	.	TRBJ1-2	TGTGCCAGCAGTTACCAGACGAACCGCGGCTACACCTTC	CASSYQTNRGYTF
.	TRBV29-1	few	TRBJ2-7	TGCAGCGTTACGGGACAAACCTACGAGCAGTACTTC	CSVTGQTYEQYF
.	TRBV6-5	.	TRBJ1-1	TGTGCCAGCAGTTCACAGGGCCGACCAGAGAGTGAAGCTTTCTTT	CASSSQGRPESEAFF